This T cell receptor (beta chain) was retrieved from a study of shared clonotypes between healthy human individuals. This CDR3 contains 14 residues. The V end lost 2 bases, the J end lost 1 base, and 5 bases lay between the germline ends. Germline V lookup: CDR1 LGHNA, CDR2 YNFKEQ. The repertoire was sequenced with immunoSEQ multiplex PCR; TCRdb's copy has only in-frame clones and lacks some. The sample has around 980,000 clones, 75% to 80% seen once; the top ten hold 0.5% to 0.65%. Sequenced material: memory CD4+ T cells from PBMCs. Described subset: CD45RA-negative fraction. The rearrangement links TRBV4-2 to TRBJ2-2; no clear D. This receptor was obtained from a man aged 18 to 30 in good health. Some clones in this sample may be carry-over from other donors' samples. CDR3 loop: CASSQYRNTGELFF. The CDR3 DNA follows: TGTGCCAGCAGCCAATACAGGAACACCGGGGAGCTGTTTTTT.